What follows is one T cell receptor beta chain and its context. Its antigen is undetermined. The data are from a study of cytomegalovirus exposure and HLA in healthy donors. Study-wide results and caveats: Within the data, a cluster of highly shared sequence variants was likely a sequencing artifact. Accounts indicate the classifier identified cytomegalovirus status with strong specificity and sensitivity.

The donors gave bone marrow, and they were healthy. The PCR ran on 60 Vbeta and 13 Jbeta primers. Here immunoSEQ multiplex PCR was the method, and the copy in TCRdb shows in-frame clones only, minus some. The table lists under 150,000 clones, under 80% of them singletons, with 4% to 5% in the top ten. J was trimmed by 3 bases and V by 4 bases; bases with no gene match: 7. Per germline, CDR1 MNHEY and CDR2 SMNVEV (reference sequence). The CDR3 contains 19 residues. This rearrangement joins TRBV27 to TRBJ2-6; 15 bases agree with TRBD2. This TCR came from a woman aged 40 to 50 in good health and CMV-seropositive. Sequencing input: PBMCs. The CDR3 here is CASSSRTSGRALGANVLTF. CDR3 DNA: TGTGCCAGCAGTTCTCGGACTAGCGGGAGGGCTCTTGGGGCCAACGTCCTGACTTTC.